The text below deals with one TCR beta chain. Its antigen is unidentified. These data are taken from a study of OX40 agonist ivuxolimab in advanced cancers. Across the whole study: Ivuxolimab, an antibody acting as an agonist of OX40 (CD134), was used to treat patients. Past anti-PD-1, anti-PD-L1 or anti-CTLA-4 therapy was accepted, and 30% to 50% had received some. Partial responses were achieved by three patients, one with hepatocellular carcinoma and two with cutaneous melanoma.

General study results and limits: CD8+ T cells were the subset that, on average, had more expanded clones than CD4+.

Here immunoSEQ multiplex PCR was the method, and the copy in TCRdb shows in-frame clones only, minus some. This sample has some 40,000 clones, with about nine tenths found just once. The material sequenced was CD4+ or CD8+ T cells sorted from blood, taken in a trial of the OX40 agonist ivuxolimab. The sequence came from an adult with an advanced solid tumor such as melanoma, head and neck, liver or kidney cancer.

The CDR3 DNA is TGTGCCAGCAGTTCCTGGGCGGGACAGGAGACCCAGCCCCAGCATTTT. It yields the protein CASSSWAGQETQPQHF. The genes are TRBV6-5 and TRBJ1-5; 8 positions match TRBD1. Germline V lookup: CDR1 MNHEY, CDR2 SVGAGI. The V and J ends lost 4 bases and 7 bases, in that order; junction bases with no gene match: 12. The CDR3 totals 16 residues.